This T cell receptor beta chain was observed in a study of T-cell memory formation after mild COVID-19. Study results and limitations: Whether day 37 second-wave clones are SARS-CoV-2-specific was not confirmed.

The CDR3 is made up of 14 amino acids. CDR1 SGHNT and CDR2 YYREEE come from the germline V gene (reference sequence). Note on this clonotype: Its antigen remains unidentified. The junction shows a germline mismatch at one end, possibly a read error.

TCRdb used MiXCR to reprocess the 5' RACE reads, holding one entry per CDR3 protein. The sample gives 250,000 to 300,000 distinct CDR3 sequences, 8% to 9% of which show up once; 22% is in the top ten. This rearrangement joins TRBV5-4 to TRBJ2-1; TRBD2 matches at 10 bases. The sequencing sample was made of PBMCs or a T cell subset sorted from them (not recorded which). The TCR comes from a man between 18 and 35 years old who had mild COVID-19 (a few samples of this study predate the infection). Cell type and time point are not known. The CDR3 here is CASSLVVASGGVVF. In DNA form, the CDR3 reads TGTGCCAGCAGCTTGGTGGTTGCGAGCGGGGGGGTGGTCTTC.